This paragraph covers one T cell receptor (beta chain) sequence. The germline CDR1 and CDR2 sequences are SGHVS and FNYEAQ. V dropped 3 bases and J dropped 1 base, with 15 bases sitting between them. The CDR3 is 16 amino acids. These data are taken from a study of blood T cells in healthy people across ages. PCR was performed a second time for about 7 to 11 cycles using a sample-barcoded 5' primer and a J-beta primer mix. Sequencing recovered at least 2.5 million CDR3-containing paired-end reads from each sample. Using its own MiXCR run on the 5' RACE reads, TCRdb lists one record per CDR3 protein. The sample has just under 550,000 distinct CDR3 sequences; 24% are singletons. This same sample was also taken into another study, of T cells of mothers and their children.

The TCR originated in a boy aged 5 to 17 in good health. The V call is TRBV7-6, the J call TRBJ2-5; a possible D gene is TRBD2 (5 bases). The source material was blood. CDR3 nucleotides: TGTGCCAGCAGCTTTGACTACCAGGTGCGCCAAGAGACCCAGTACTTC. Its protein is CASSFDYQVRQETQYF.